This entry describes one TCR beta chain. TCRbeta library construction was performed incorporating unique molecular identifiers. Each CDR3 protein gets one entry after TCRdb re-called the PCR reads with MiXCR. The table includes just under 550,000 distinct CDR3 sequences, about 18% detected once. The CDR3 runs 13 residues. Trimming shortened V by 0 bases and J by 10 bases, and 10 bases separated the two germline ends. Germline V CDR1 and CDR2: SGHNT, YENEEA. This sample was taken from a study of T-cell reconstitution after alpha-beta-depleted transplantation in children. The input for sequencing was PBMCs from the stem cell graft donor, taken from the stem cell graft. This TCR came from a human donor who donated a stem cell graft to a child with acute lymphoblastic leukemia. V and J are TRBV11-3 and TRBJ2-1; no definite D call. The CDR3 here is CASSLDLSVEQFF. The CDR3 DNA follows: TGTGCCAGCAGCTTAGATCTGAGCGTGGAGCAGTTCTTC.